The 29 T cell receptor beta chains below were found in one sample sequenced in a study of OX40 agonist ivuxolimab in advanced cancers. Some clones are missing from TCRdb's copy, which holds only in-frame ones; the method was immunoSEQ multiplex PCR. The sample consists of roughly 72,000 clones, 81% of them appearing once. The specimen comprised CD4+ or CD8+ T cells sorted from blood, sampled in a trial of the OX40 agonist ivuxolimab. The receptors come from an adult with an advanced solid tumor such as melanoma, head and neck, liver or kidney cancer.

The chain uses TRBV18 and TRBJ2-1; 9 positions agree with TRBD1. This CDR3 spans 15 amino acids. V dropped 4 bases and J dropped 8; count of bases not matched to a gene: 9. CDR1 is KGHSH and CDR2 is LQKENI in the germline V gene. DNA of the CDR3: TGTGCCAGCTCACATACAGGGGGCTCGGTCTATGAGCAGTTCTTC. It specifies CASSHTGGSVYEQFF.

The genes are TRBV9 and TRBJ2-1; D may be TRBD1 or TRBD2 (5 bases each). Germline V CDR1 and CDR2: SGDLS, YYNGEE. The V gene lost 3 bases and the J gene lost 5 bases, with 12 bases spanning the gap. CDR3 length equals 14 residues. The DNA for the CDR3 is TGTGCCAGCAGCGAGGGGCCAGCGGACAATGAGCAGTTCTTC. Protein product: CASSEGPADNEQFF. The full variable domain, completed using reference TRBV9 and TRBJ2-1, is DSGVTQTPKHLITATGQRVTLRCSPRSGDLSVYWYQQSLDQGLQFLIQYYNGEERAKGNILERFSAQQFPDLHSELNLSSLELGDSALYFCASSEGPADNEQFFGPGTRLTVL.

This clone was observed a few times. This sequence joins TRBV6-4 and TRBJ1-2; D remains ambiguous. This CDR3 is built from 15 residues. The germline V and J ends were trimmed by 2 bases and 8 bases, with 18 bases remaining between them. Germline CDR1 reads MRHNA; CDR2 reads SNTAGT. The CDR3 sequence is CASSDSILNPGGYTF. The DNA of the CDR3 is TGTGCCAGCAGTGACAGCATCCTCAACCCTGGGGGCTACACCTTC.

In its sample, this clone was seen a few times. The V and J genes are TRBV11-2 and TRBJ1-1, with D unclear. Between the trimmed V and J ends, which lost 1 base and 8 bases, there was a span of 8 bases. This CDR3 has 12 amino acids. Germline V CDR1 and CDR2: SGHAT, FQNNGV. This CDR3 is CASSLVVSEAFF. CDR3 in DNA: TGTGCCAGCAGCTTAGTGGTCAGCGAAGCTTTCTTT.

This clone has only a few counts. The chain carries TRBV18 and TRBJ2-7; TRBD2 matches 10 bases. CDR3 length: 15 residues. V was pared by 3 bases and J by 6 bases, with 8 bases of the junction left unmatched. Germline CDR1 is KGHSH and CDR2 is LQKENI. This chain's CDR3 is CASSPSGTSASEQYF. CDR3 nucleotide sequence: TGTGCCAGCTCACCGTCCGGGACTAGCGCGAGCGAGCAGTACTTC.

This clone was observed once. This chain uses TRBV30 with TRBJ2-5; TRBD2 matches at 9 bases. This CDR3 is 15 amino acids long. Germline loops: CDR1 GTSNPN, CDR2 SVGIG (reference sequence). V was pared by 4 bases and J by 5 bases, with 11 bases of the junction left unmatched. In DNA form, the CDR3 reads TGTGCCTGGACCGGAGGACTAGCGACCGGGGAGACCCAGTACTTC. The encoded protein is CAWTGGLATGETQYF.

The genes are TRBV5-1 and TRBJ1-3; 8 bases are a match to TRBD1. Germline lookup yields CDR1 SGHRS and CDR2 YFSETQ. This CDR3 is built from 16 residues. With V trimmed by 2 bases and J by 0 bases, 4 bases remained unmatched. The CDR3 DNA sequence: TGCGCCAGCAGCTTAACAGGGGGATACTCTGGAAACACCATATATTTT. The encoded protein is CASSLTGGYSGNTIYF.

V and J are TRBV19 and TRBJ2-5; D may be TRBD2 (6 bases). Germline CDR1 LNHDA, CDR2 SQIVND (reference sequence). The CDR3 contains 16 residues. With 6 bases removed from V and 3 bases from J, the gap between germline ends came to 20 bases. CDR3 in DNA: TGTGCCAGTAGCACCTCCTGGAGGGCAGGGAAAGAGACCCAGTACTTC. Translating gives CASSTSWRAGKETQYF.

V gene TRBV10-1 combines with J gene TRBJ1-5, with TRBD1 matching 12 bases. Germline CDR1 WNHNN, CDR2 SYGVQD (reference sequence). The ends lost 3 bases at V and 6 bases at J; junction bases unmatched: 6. CDR3 length: 16 residues. CDR3 protein: CASSDWGQGAGQPQHF. The CDR3 coding sequence is TGCGCCAGCAGTGACTGGGGACAGGGGGCAGGTCAGCCCCAGCATTTT.

This clone was seen only a few times. This chain uses TRBV4-1 with TRBJ1-4; D is possibly TRBD1 (5 bases). This CDR3 contains 14 residues. Trimming stripped 1 base from V and 5 bases from J, with 8 bases between. Germline values: CDR1 MGHRA, CDR2 YSYEKL. The chain's CDR3 is CASSQVWTNEKLFF. For the CDR3, the DNA is TGCGCCAGCAGCCAAGTATGGACAAATGAAAAACTGTTTTTT.

This chain joins TRBV5-1 and TRBJ2-7, with D possibly matching TRBD1 (7 bases). Germline assignment: CDR1 SGHRS and CDR2 YFSETQ. The V end was cut by 0 bases, the J end by 0 bases, with 22 bases between. The CDR3 sequence is 19 residues long. CDR3 residues: CASSLAQGGTDISSYEQYF. The CDR3 region has the DNA TGCGCCAGCAGCTTGGCCCAGGGGGGAACCGACATCAGCTCCTACGAGCAGTACTTC. The complete variable domain, with remaining parts taken from reference TRBV5-1 and TRBJ2-7, reads KAGVTQTPRYLIKTRGQQVTLSCSPISGHRSVSWYQQTPGQGLQFLFEYFSETQRNKGNFPGRFSGRQFSNSRSEMNVSTLELGDSALYLCASSLAQGGTDISSYEQYFGPGTRLTVT.

This chain uses TRBV2 with TRBJ2-2; unclear D gene. CDR3 size: 15 residues. V was cut by 7 bases and J by 0 bases, with 12 bases left in between. Germline V gene data show CDR1 as SNHLY and CDR2 as FYNNEI. In nucleotides, the CDR3 is TGTGCCAGCAACCCCGCCGGAGCGAACACCGGGGAGCTGTTTTTT. Translated, it gives CASNPAGANTGELFF.

V usage is TRBV10-3 and J usage is TRBJ1-5; D remains unclear. The V end lost 2 bases, the J end lost 4 bases, and 3 bases lay between the germline ends. Germline loops: CDR1 ENHRY, CDR2 SYGVKD. CDR3 length equals 12 residues. The CDR3 sequence is CAISETNQPQHF. The CDR3 nucleotides are TGTGCCATCAGTGAGACAAATCAGCCCCAGCATTTT.

The chain links TRBV2 to TRBJ1-5, with D unresolved. V lost 8 bases and J lost 5, with 16 bases in between. CDR1 is SNHLY and CDR2 is FYNNEI in the germline V gene. There are 14 residues in the CDR3. In nucleotides, the CDR3 is TGTGCCAGCGGTGGAAGGGATCGGTATCAGCCCCAGCATTTT. This codes for CASGGRDRYQPQHF.

The gene calls are TRBV6-6 and TRBJ1-1; no reliable D call. V was cut by 0 bases and J by 6 bases, with 8 bases left in between. From germline, CDR1 is MNHNY and CDR2 SVGAGI (reference sequence). The CDR3 runs to 13 residues. The chain's CDR3 is CASSYSWGAEAFF. The DNA for the CDR3 is TGTGCCAGCAGTTACTCTTGGGGAGCTGAAGCTTTCTTT.

The V and J genes are TRBV5-1 and TRBJ1-1; D gene unclear. Germline V gives CDR1 SGHRS, CDR2 YFSETQ. V lost 0 bases, J lost 5 bases, and 14 bases lay in between. This CDR3 has 15 amino acids. The CDR3 here is CASSLGSGVGTEAFF. The CDR3 DNA reads TGCGCCAGCAGCTTGGGATCCGGGGTAGGTACTGAAGCTTTCTTT.

This clone was recorded once. V is TRBV7-9 and J is TRBJ2-5; maybe TRBD2 (7 bases). V was clipped by 1 base and J by 6 bases, with 15 bases between them. The CDR3 length is 15 residues. Per germline, CDR1 SEHNR and CDR2 FQNEAQ (reference sequence). The CDR3 DNA follows: TGTGCCAGCAGCTTAGTGGGGGGGCCCCCGAAGACCCAGTACTTC. Its translation: CASSLVGGPPKTQYF.

V gene TRBV27 combines with J gene TRBJ2-5, with a possible D match to TRBD1 (5 bases). The DNA end is more similar to TRBJ2-7, so the J call may be wrong. Germline loops: CDR1 MNHEY, CDR2 SMNVEV (reference sequence). The CDR3 covers 14 residues. CDR3 sequence (DNA): TGTGCCAGCAGTTTAAGGGGTCGGACCTACGAGCAGTACTTC. Protein product: CASSLRGRTYEQYF.

The gene calls are TRBV5-6 and TRBJ1-2; D is possibly TRBD1 (5 bases). V was pared by 4 bases and J by 7 bases, with 20 bases between. CDR3 length: 15 amino acids. In germline, CDR1 is SGHDT, CDR2 YYEEEE. The chain's CDR3 is CASSPAYGGRAGYTF. In DNA form, the CDR3 reads TGTGCCAGCAGCCCCGCGTATGGGGGTCGTGCTGGCTACACCTTC.

This chain links TRBV6-1 with TRBJ2-7, with D possibly being TRBD2 (7 bases). V was clipped by 4 bases and J by 6 bases, with 13 bases between them. The CDR3 has 13 amino acids. Germline V lookup: CDR1 MNHNS, CDR2 SASEGT. This chain's CDR3 is CASSGQGGGEQYF. CDR3 DNA: TGTGCCAGCAGTGGGCAGGGAGGGGGCGAGCAGTACTTC.

CDR3 DNA sequence: TGTGCCAGCAGCTCAAGGGCTAGCGGATCCTACGAGCAGTACTTC. Residues: CASSSRASGSYEQYF. This chain links TRBV5-4 with TRBJ2-7; 7 nucleotides line up with TRBD2. After removal of 3 bases from V and 1 base from J, the junction contained 7 bases not matched to a gene. In germline, CDR1 is SGHNT, CDR2 YYREEE (reference sequence). This CDR3 contains 15 residues.

Only one count was recorded for this clone. The CDR3, as DNA: TGTGCCAGCAGCTTGTTGGGAGTTAGCACAGATACGCAGTATTTT. Its translation: CASSLLGVSTDTQYF. The chain combines TRBV5-6 with TRBJ2-3; TRBD2 might be the D (5 bases). CDR3 length: 15 residues. The ends were cut back, 1 base at V and 0 bases at J, with 9 bases in the middle. Germline lookup yields CDR1 SGHDT and CDR2 YYEEEE. The full variable domain, rest sourced from reference TRBV5-6 and TRBJ2-3, is DAGVTQSPTHLIKTRGQQVTLRCSPKSGHDTVSWYQQALGQGPQFIFQYYEEEERQRGNFPDRFSGHQFPNYSSELNVNALLLGDSALYLCASSLLGVSTDTQYFGPGTRLTVL.

This clone was picked up one time. The genes are TRBV6-4 and TRBJ2-1, with 9 bases aligning to TRBD1. CDR1 and CDR2 from the germline V gene are MRHNA and SNTAGT. With V trimmed by 6 bases and J by 3 bases, 6 bases remained unmatched. The CDR3 contains 15 residues. The CDR3 coding sequence is TGTGCCAGCAGCCCCGGGGACAGGGACTACAATGAGCAGTTCTTC. Translating gives CASSPGDRDYNEQFF.

This chain links TRBV30 with TRBJ1-2, with 7 bases matching TRBD1. There are 13 residues in the CDR3. Germline V gives CDR1 GTSNPN, CDR2 SVGIG (reference sequence). The junction had 2 bases not matched to a gene; V was cut back by 3 bases and J by 1 base. This chain's CDR3 is CAWSRDSNYGYTF. Written as DNA, the CDR3 is TGTGCCTGGAGCAGGGACAGTAACTATGGCTACACCTTC.

This rearrangement joins TRBV5-1 to TRBJ1-5, with 8 bases aligning to TRBD1. Trimming took 4 bases from V and 1 from J; bases not matched to a gene: 1. Germline-derived CDR1 and CDR2 are SGHRS and YFSETQ. This CDR3 spans 14 amino acids. CDR3 protein: CASSRTGSNQPQHF. CDR3 nucleotide sequence: TGCGCCAGCAGCAGGACAGGGAGCAATCAGCCCCAGCATTTT.

This clone was observed a single time. The rearrangement links TRBV2 to TRBJ1-6; D is undetermined. From germline, CDR1 is SNHLY and CDR2 FYNNEI. The CDR3 length is 14 residues. V dropped 7 bases and J dropped 14 bases, with 21 bases sitting between them. The CDR3 protein is CASTLGLHPLALHF. CDR3 nucleotide sequence: TGTGCCAGCACTCTGGGTTTACATCCCTTGGCCCTCCACTTT. Filled out from reference TRBV2 and TRBJ1-6, the complete variable domain reads EPEVTQTPSHQVTQMGQEVILRCVPISNHLYFYWYRQILGQKVEFLVSFYNNEISEKSEIFDDQFSVERPDGSNFTLKIRSTKLEDSAMYFCASTLGLHPLALHFGNGTRLTVT.

This chain links TRBV2 with TRBJ2-7; TRBD1 might be the D (7 bases). The CDR3 consists of 15 residues. The germline gives CDR1 SNHLY, CDR2 FYNNEI. Trimming pared 2 bases from V and 4 bases from J, leaving 15 bases between. CDR3 residues: CASSEWGDSGYEQYF. CDR3 sequence (DNA): TGTGCCAGCAGTGAATGGGGGGACAGTGGGTACGAGCAGTACTTC. Filled out from reference TRBV2 and TRBJ2-7, the complete variable domain reads EPEVTQTPSHQVTQMGQEVILRCVPISNHLYFYWYRQILGQKVEFLVSFYNNEISEKSEIFDDQFSVERPDGSNFTLKIRSTKLEDSAMYFCASSEWGDSGYEQYFGPGTRLTVT.

The J gene is TRBJ2-5, the V gene TRBV2; TRBD1 matches at 7 bases. CDR1 and CDR2 from the germline V gene are SNHLY and FYNNEI. V gave up 6 bases and J gave up 4 bases; unmatched junction bases: 8. The CDR3 sequence is 14 residues long. The CDR3 DNA follows: TGTGCCAGCAGAGAATCGACAGGGCGAGAGACCCAGTACTTC. This sequence encodes CASRESTGRETQYF.

The chain is built from TRBV9 and TRBJ2-1; D unresolved. Trimming removed 4 bases from V and 7 bases from J, with 15 bases in between. Germline CDR1 SGDLS, CDR2 YYNGEE. The CDR3 is made up of 14 amino acids. CDR3 in amino acids: CASSTDGASNEQFF. In DNA form, the CDR3 reads TGTGCCAGCAGCACGGACGGAGCATCGAATGAGCAGTTCTTC.